This T cell receptor (beta chain) is drawn from a study of T cells in Graves' hyperthyroidism and ophthalmopathy. Overall study findings and caveats: Among clonotypes expanded in thyroid above 0.001, most were also found in blood.

On this clonotype: Its specificity is unknown.

Pregnant or lactating patients were excluded, as were those with uncontrolled infection or other autoimmune disease. V gave up 1 base and J gave up 4 bases, with 16 bases separating them. Per the germline V gene, CDR1 is SEHNR and CDR2 is FQNEAQ (reference sequence). The CDR3 length is 16 residues. Amplified TCR beta CDR3 regions derived from RNA transcripts. First-round RT-PCR targeting the TCR CDR3 was performed with the HTBI primer set. TCRdb itself ran the multiplex PCR reads through MiXCR, one entry per CDR3 protein. The sample holds 300,000 to 350,000 distinct CDR3 sequences, about 18% seen once.

The sample consisted of blood. This clonotype was sampled from a woman in her forties or fifties with Graves' hyperthyroidism. J is TRBJ2-5 and V is TRBV7-9, with D possibly matching TRBD1 (6 bases). This CDR3 is CASSLGAQGLRETQYF. CDR3 bases: TGTGCCAGCAGCTTAGGCGCTCAGGGGTTGCGAGAGACCCAGTACTTC.